This TCR beta chain was recovered during a study of human T cells and chemical hapten exposure. Looked up from germline, CDR1 is SQVTM and CDR2 is ANQGSEA. Between the trimmed V and J ends, which lost 4 bases and 7 bases, there was a span of 13 bases. CDR3 length: 13 amino acids. Regarding time point: patch test 3, about 24 weeks after DPC sensitization. Described treatment: therapeutic diphenylcyclopropenone sensitization with weekly scalp DPC. This clonotype occurred a few times. TCRdb reprocessed the RACE reads via MiXCR and lists one record per CDR3 protein. The profile covers about 160,000 distinct CDR3 sequences, with about 27% appearing a single time and roughly 2% taken by the ten largest.

Sequencing was performed on whole blood, taken in connection with sensitization to the hapten diphenylcyclopropenone (DPC). The chain combines TRBV29-1 with TRBJ1-4; a possible D gene is TRBD1 (5 bases). This sequence originates from a woman between 18 and 29 years old with alopecia areata. Some clones in this sample may be carry-over from other donors' samples. The CDR3 DNA follows: TGCAGCGTTGGGGACCGGATGGGTGAAAAACTGTTTTTT. It encodes CSVGDRMGEKLFF.